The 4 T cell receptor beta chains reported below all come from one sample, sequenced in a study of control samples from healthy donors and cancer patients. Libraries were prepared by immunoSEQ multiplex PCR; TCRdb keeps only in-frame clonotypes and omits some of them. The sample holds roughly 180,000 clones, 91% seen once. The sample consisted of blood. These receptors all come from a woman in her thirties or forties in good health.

Here the CDR3 reads CASSRTSGGADTGELFF. The CDR3 bases are TGTGCCAGCAGCCGGACTAGCGGGGGGGCCGACACCGGGGAGCTGTTTTTT. V is TRBV5-4 and J is TRBJ2-2; 15 positions match TRBD2. The V gene's germline CDR1 is SGHNT and CDR2 YYREEE (reference sequence). Trimming cost V 4 bases and J 3 bases; bases outside gene matches: 4. This CDR3 has 17 amino acids.

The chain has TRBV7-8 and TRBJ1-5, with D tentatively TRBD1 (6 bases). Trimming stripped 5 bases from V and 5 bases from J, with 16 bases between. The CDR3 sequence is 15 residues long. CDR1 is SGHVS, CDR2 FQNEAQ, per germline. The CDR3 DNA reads TGTGCCAGCAGCCTCAGGGAGGGGGGCGATCAGCCCCAGCATTTT. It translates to CASSLREGGDQPQHF.

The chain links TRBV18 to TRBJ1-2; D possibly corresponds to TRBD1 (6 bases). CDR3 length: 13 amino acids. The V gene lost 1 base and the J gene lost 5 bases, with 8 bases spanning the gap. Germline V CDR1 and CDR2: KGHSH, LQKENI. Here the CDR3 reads CASSPQGEYGYTF. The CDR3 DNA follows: TGTGCCAGCTCACCACAGGGGGAATATGGCTACACCTTC.

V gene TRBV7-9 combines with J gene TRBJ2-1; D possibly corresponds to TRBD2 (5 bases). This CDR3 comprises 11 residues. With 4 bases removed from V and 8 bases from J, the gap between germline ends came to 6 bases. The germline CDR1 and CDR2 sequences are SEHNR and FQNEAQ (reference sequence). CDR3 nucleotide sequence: TGTGCCAGCAGCTCCGGGGATGAGCAGTTCTTC. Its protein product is CASSSGDEQFF.